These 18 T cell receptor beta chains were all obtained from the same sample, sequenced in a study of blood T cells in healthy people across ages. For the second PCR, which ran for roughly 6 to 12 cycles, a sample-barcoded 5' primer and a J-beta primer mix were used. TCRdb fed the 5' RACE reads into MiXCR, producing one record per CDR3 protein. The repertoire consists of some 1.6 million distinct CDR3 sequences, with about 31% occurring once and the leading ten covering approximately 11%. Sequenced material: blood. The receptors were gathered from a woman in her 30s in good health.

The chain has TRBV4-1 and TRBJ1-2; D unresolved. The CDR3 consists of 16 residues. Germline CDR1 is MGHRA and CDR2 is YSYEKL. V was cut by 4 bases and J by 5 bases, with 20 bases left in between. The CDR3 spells CASSRAWAEYVYGYTF. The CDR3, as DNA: TGCGCCAGCAGCCGGGCGTGGGCAGAGTACGTTTATGGCTACACCTTC.

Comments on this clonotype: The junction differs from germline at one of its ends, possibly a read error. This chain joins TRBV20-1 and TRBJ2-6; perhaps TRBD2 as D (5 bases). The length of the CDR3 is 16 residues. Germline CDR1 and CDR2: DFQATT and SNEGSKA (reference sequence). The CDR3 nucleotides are TGCGGTGCTAGAGACCCCCGGGGATCAGGGGCCAACGTCCTGACTTTC. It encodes CGARDPRGSGANVLTF.

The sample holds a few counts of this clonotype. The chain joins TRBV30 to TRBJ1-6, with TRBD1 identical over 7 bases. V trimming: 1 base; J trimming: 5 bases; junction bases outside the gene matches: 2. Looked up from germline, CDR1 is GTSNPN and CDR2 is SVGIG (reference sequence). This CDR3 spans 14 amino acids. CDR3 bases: TGTGCCTGGAGTGGACAGGGTGATAATTCACCCCTCCACTTT. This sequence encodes CAWSGQGDNSPLHF.

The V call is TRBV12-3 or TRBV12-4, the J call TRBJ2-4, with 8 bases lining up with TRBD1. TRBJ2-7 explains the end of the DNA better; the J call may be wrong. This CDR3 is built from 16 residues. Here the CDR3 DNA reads TGTGCCAGCAGTTCCCCCCCTCGACAGGGGTCCGACGAGCAGTACTTC. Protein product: CASSSPPRQGSDEQYF.

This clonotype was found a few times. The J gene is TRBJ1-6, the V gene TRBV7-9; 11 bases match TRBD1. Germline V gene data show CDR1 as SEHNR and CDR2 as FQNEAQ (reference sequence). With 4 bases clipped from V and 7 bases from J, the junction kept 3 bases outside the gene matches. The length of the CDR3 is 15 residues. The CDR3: CASSSGQGANSPLHF. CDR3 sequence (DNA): TGTGCCAGCAGCTCAGGACAGGGGGCGAATTCACCCCTCCACTTT.

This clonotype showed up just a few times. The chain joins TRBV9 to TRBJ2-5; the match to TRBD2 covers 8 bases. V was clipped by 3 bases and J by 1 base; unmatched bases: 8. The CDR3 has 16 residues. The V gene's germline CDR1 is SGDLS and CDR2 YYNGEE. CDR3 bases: TGTGCCAGCAGCGCGGGCCTCCGGGGGGGCCAAGAGACCCAGTACTTC. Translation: CASSAGLRGGQETQYF.

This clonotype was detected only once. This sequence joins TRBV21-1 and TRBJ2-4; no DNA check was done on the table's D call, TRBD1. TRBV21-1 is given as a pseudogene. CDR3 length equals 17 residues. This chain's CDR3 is CASSKARGDREANIQYF. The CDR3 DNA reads TGTGCCAGCAGCAAAGCGCGGGGGGACAGGGAGGCAAACATTCAGTACTTC.

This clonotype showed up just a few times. CDR3 amino acids: CATSLRDRNTEAFF. The CDR3 DNA reads TGTGCCACCAGCTTAAGGGACAGGAACACTGAAGCTTTCTTT. V is TRBV15 and J is TRBJ1-1; 7 nucleotides match TRBD1. The germline gives CDR1 LNHNV, CDR2 YYDKDF (reference sequence). The CDR3 length is 14 residues. V was clipped by 5 bases and J by 1 base; unmatched bases: 4.

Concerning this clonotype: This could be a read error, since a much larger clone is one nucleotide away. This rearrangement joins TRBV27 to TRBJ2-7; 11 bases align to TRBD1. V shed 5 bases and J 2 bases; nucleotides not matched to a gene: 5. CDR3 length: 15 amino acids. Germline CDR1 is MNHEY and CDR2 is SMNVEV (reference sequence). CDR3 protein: CASSTGQGGPYEQYF. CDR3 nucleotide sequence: TGTGCCAGCAGTACGGGACAGGGGGGCCCCTACGAGCAGTACTTC.

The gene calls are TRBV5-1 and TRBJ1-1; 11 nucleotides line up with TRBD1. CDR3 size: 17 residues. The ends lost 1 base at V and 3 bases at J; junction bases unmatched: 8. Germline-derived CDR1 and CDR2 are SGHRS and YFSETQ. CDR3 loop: CASSLRTGGQRDTEAFF. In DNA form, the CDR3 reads TGCGCCAGCAGCTTGCGGACAGGGGGCCAAAGGGACACTGAAGCTTTCTTT.

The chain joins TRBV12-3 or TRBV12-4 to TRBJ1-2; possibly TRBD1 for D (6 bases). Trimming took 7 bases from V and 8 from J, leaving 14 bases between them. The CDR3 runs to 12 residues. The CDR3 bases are TGTGCCAGCAAATTGGGGGCAGGCGGCTACACCTTC. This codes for CASKLGAGGYTF.

The CDR3 DNA follows: TGTGCCAGCAGTTTAGGGACAGGGTTGACAGATACGCAGTATTTT. The encoded protein is CASSLGTGLTDTQYF. The chain recombines TRBV12-3 or TRBV12-4 with TRBJ2-3, with 8 bases identical to TRBD1. This CDR3 spans 15 amino acids. With 1 base clipped from V and 3 bases from J, the junction kept 3 bases outside the gene matches.

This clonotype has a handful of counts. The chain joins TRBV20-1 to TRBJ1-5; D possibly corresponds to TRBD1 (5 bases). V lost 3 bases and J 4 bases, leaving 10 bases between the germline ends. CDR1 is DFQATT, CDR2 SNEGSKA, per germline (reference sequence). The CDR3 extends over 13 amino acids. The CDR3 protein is CSARAPGNQPQHF. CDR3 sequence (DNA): TGCAGTGCTAGGGCACCAGGGAATCAGCCCCAGCATTTT.

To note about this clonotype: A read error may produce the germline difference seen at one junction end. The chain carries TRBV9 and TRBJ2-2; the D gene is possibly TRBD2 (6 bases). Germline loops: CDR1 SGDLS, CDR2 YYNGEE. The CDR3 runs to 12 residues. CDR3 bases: TGTGCCAGCAGCGTAGACTCCGGGGGGCTGTTTTTT. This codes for CASSVDSGGLFF.

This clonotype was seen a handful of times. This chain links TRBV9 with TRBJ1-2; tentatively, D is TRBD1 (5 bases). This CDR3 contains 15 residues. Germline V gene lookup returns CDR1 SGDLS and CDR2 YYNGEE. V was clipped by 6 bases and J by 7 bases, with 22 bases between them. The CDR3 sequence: CASTLSGTSLGGYTF. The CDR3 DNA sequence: TGTGCCAGCACCCTTAGCGGGACCTCCCTCGGTGGCTACACCTTC.

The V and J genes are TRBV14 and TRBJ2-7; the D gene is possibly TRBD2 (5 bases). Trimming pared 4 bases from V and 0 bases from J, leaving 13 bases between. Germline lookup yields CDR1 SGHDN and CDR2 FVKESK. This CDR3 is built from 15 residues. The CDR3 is CASSPYDGDSYEQYF. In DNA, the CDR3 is TGTGCCAGCAGCCCCTACGACGGGGACTCCTACGAGCAGTACTTC.

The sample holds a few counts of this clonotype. The CDR3 DNA follows: TGCAGTGGTGAGATAGCGGGAGCCCTCCAAGAGACCCAGTACTTC. Protein product: CSGEIAGALQETQYF. V and J are TRBV20-1 and TRBJ2-5, with 9 bases lining up with TRBD2. Germline CDR1 is DFQATT and CDR2 is SNEGSKA (reference sequence). The CDR3 has 15 residues. Trimming at V came to 7 bases and at J to 1 base, leaving 10 bases not matched to a gene.

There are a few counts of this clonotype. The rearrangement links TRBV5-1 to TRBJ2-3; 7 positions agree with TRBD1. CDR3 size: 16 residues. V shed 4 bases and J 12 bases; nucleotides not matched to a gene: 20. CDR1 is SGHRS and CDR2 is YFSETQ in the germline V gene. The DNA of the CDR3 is TGCGCCAGCAGCGCGGCAGGGACAGCGTCTTTGACCCCCCAGTATTTT. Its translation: CASSAAGTASLTPQYF.